This T cell receptor (beta chain) was found in a study of PD-L1 blockade in urothelial cancer. Germline CDR1 is SGHKS and CDR2 is YYEKEE (reference sequence). The CDR3 is made up of 13 amino acids. V lost 8 bases, J lost 6 bases, and 7 bases stayed unmatched. This clone was recorded at least ten times. Only in-frame clones appear in the TCRdb table, and some are missing; sequencing was by immunoSEQ multiplex PCR. The sample includes under 130,000 clones, approximately 85% of them seen just once. The clonotype was recovered from a man over 45 with urothelial cancer. V gene TRBV5-5 combines with J gene TRBJ1-4; TRBD1 matches at 7 bases. The sample was PBMCs, taken around atezolizumab (anti-PD-L1) treatment. Here the CDR3 DNA reads TGTGCCAGGGGGACAGTCCCGGATGAAAAACTGTTTTTT. Amino acids: CARGTVPDEKLFF.